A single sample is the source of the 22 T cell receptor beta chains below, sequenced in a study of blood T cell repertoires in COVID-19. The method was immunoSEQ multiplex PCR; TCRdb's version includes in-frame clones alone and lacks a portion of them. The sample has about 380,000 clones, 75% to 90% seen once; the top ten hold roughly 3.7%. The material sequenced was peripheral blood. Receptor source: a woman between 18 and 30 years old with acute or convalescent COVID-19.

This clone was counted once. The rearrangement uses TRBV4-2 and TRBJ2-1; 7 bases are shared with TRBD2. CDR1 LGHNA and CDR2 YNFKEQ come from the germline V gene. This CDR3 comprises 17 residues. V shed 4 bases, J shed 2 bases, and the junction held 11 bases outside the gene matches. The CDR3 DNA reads TGTGCCAGCAGCCCCGCCGGGGCGGGGGAAACCTACAATGAGCAGTTCTTC. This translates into CASSPAGAGETYNEQFF.

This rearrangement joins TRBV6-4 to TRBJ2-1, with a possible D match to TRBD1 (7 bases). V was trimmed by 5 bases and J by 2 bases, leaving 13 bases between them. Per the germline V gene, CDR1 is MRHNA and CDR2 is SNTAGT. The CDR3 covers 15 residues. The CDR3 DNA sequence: TGTGCCAGCAGTCACACAGGGGAGGCCTACAATGAGCAGTTCTTC. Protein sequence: CASSHTGEAYNEQFF.

The DNA of the CDR3 is TGTGCCAGCAAGATGGTGGACTCGACGACACTTTACTATGGCTACACCTTC. This translates into CASKMVDSTTLYYGYTF. This rearrangement joins TRBV28 to TRBJ1-2, with no clear D. The V end lost 7 bases, the J end lost 3 bases, and 24 bases lay between the germline ends. The CDR3 runs to 17 residues. Germline CDR1 and CDR2: MDHEN and SYDVKM.

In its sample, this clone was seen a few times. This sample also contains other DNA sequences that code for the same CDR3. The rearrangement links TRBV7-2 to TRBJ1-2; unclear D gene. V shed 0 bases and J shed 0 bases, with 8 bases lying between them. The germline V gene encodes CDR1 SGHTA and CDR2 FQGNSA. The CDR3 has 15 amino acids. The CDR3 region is CASSLAAGPNYGYTF. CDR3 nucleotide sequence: TGTGCCAGCAGCTTAGCAGCGGGTCCTAACTATGGCTACACCTTC. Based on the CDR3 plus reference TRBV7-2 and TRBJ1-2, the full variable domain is GAGVSQSPSNKVTEKGKDVELRCDPISGHTALYWYRQSLGQGLEFLIYFQGNSAPDKSGLPSDRFSAERTGGSVSTLTIQRTQQEDSAVYLCASSLAAGPNYGYTFGSGTRLTVV.

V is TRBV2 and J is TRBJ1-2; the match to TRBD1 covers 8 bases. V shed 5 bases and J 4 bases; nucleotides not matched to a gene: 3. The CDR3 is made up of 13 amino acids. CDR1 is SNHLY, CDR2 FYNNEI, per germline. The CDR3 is CASSQTGAYGYTF. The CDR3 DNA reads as TGTGCCAGCAGTCAGACAGGGGCCTATGGCTACACCTTC. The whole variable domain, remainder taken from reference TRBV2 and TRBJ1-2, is EPEVTQTPSHQVTQMGQEVILRCVPISNHLYFYWYRQILGQKVEFLVSFYNNEISEKSEIFDDQFSVERPDGSNFTLKIRSTKLEDSAMYFCASSQTGAYGYTFGSGTRLTVV.

CDR3: CASSTWTGTNEKLFF. CDR3 sequence (DNA): TGTGCCAGTAGTACCTGGACAGGGACTAATGAAAAACTGTTTTTT. V and J are TRBV19 and TRBJ1-4; 8 bases are shared with TRBD1. The CDR3 extends over 15 amino acids. Germline-derived CDR1 and CDR2 are LNHDA and SQIVND (reference sequence). Trimming took 4 bases from V and 2 from J; bases not matched to a gene: 3. Full variable domain (outside the CDR3, taken from reference TRBV19 and TRBJ1-4): DGGITQSPKYLFRKEGQNVTLSCEQNLNHDAMYWYRQDPGQGLRLIYYSQIVNDFQKGDIAEGYSVSREKKESFPLTVTSAQKNPTAFYLCASSTWTGTNEKLFFGSGTQLSVL.

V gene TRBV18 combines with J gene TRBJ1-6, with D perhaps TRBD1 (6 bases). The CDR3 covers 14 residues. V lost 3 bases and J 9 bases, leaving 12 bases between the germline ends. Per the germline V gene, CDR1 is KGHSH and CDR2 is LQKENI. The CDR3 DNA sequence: TGTGCCAGCTCACCCGGACAGACAAGTTCACCCCTCCACTTT. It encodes CASSPGQTSSPLHF.

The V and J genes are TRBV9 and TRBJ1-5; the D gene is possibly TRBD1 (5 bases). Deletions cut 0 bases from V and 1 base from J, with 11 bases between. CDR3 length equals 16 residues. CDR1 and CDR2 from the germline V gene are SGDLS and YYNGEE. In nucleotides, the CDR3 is TGTGCCAGCAGCGTAGTAAGGGGTATCAGCAATCAGCCCCAGCATTTT. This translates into CASSVVRGISNQPQHF. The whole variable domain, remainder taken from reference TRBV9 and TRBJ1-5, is DSGVTQTPKHLITATGQRVTLRCSPRSGDLSVYWYQQSLDQGLQFLIQYYNGEERAKGNILERFSAQQFPDLHSELNLSSLELGDSALYFCASSVVRGISNQPQHFGDGTRLSIL.

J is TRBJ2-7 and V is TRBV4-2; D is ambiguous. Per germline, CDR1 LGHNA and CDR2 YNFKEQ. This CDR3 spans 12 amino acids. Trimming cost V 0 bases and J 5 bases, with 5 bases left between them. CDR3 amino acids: CASSQESDEQYF. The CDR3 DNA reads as TGTGCCAGCAGCCAAGAGTCGGACGAGCAGTACTTC.

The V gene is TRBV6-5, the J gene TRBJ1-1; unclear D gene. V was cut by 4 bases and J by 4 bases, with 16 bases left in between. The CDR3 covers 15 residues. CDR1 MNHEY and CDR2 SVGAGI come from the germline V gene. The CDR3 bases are TGTGCCAGCAGTTTGCCGATTGAGACGGGCACTGAAGCTTTCTTT. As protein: CASSLPIETGTEAFF.

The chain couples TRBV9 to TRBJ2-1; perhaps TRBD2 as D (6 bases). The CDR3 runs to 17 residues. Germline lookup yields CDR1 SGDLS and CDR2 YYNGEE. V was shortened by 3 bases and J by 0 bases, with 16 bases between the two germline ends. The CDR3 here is CASSGAPRESSYNEQFF. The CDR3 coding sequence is TGTGCCAGCAGCGGGGCCCCACGGGAGAGCTCCTACAATGAGCAGTTCTTC.

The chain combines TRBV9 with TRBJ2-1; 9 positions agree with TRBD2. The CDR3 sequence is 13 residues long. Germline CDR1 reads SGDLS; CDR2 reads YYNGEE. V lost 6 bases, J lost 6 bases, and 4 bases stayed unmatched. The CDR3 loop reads CASTLAGSNEQFF. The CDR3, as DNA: TGTGCCAGCACGCTAGCGGGAAGCAATGAGCAGTTCTTC.

Written as DNA, the CDR3 is TGTGCCAGCAGTTCCAACAGGGAGACTAATGAAAAACTGTTTTTT. Amino acids: CASSSNRETNEKLFF. This chain links TRBV27 with TRBJ1-4; a weak D match, TRBD1 (6 bases). The V end lost 4 bases, the J end lost 2 bases, and 11 bases lay between the germline ends. This CDR3 spans 15 amino acids. In germline, CDR1 is MNHEY, CDR2 SMNVEV (reference sequence).

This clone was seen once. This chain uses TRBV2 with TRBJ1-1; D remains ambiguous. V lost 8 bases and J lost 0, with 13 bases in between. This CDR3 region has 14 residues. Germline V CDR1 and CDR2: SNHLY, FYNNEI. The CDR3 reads CASRRGRLNTEAFF. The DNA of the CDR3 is TGTGCCAGCCGTCGGGGTAGGCTGAACACTGAAGCTTTCTTT.

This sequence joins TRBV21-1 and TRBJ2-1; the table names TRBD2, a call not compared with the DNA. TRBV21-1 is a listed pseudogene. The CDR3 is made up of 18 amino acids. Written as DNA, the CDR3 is TGTGCCAGCAGAGCCGGGACTAGCGGGACCCCCTCCTACAATGAGCAGTTCTTC. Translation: CASRAGTSGTPSYNEQFF.

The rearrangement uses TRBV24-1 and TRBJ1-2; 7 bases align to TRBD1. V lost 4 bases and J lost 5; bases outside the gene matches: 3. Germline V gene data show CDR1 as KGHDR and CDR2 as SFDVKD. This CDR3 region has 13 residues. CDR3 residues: CATSENRGYGYTF. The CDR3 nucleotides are TGTGCCACCAGTGAGAACAGGGGTTATGGCTACACCTTC.

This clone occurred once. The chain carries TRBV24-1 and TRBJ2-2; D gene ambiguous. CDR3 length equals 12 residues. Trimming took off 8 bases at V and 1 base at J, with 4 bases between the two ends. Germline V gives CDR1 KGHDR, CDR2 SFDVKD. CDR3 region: CATTGNTGELFF. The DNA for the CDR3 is TGTGCCACCACGGGGAACACCGGGGAGCTGTTTTTT.

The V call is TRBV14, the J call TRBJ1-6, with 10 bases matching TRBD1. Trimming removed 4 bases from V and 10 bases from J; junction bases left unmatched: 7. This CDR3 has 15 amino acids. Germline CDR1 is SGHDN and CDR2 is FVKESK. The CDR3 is CASSPKRDRGSPLHF. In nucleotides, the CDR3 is TGTGCCAGCAGCCCGAAGCGGGACAGGGGCTCACCCCTCCACTTT.

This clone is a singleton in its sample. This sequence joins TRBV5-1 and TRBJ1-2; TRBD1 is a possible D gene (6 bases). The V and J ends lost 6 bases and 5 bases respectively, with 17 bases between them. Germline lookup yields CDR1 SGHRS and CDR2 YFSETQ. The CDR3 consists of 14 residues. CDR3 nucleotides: TGCGCCAGCAACCAGGGGACAAGGGGATATGGCTACACCTTC. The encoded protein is CASNQGTRGYGYTF. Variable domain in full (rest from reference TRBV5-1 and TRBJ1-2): KAGVTQTPRYLIKTRGQQVTLSCSPISGHRSVSWYQQTPGQGLQFLFEYFSETQRNKGNFPGRFSGRQFSNSRSEMNVSTLELGDSALYLCASNQGTRGYGYTFGSGTRLTVV.

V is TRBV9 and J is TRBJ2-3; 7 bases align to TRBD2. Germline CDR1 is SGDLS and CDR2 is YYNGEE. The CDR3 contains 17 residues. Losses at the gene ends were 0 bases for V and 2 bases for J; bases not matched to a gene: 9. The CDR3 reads CASSVAPYGGYTDTQYF. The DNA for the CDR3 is TGTGCCAGCAGCGTAGCTCCCTACGGGGGGTACACAGATACGCAGTATTTT.

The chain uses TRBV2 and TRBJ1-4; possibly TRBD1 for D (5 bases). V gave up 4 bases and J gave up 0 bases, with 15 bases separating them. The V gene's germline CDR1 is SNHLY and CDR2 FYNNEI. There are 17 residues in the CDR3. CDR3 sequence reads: CASSGLGGPATNEKLFF. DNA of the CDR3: TGTGCCAGCAGTGGTCTGGGGGGTCCTGCAACTAATGAAAAACTGTTTTTT.

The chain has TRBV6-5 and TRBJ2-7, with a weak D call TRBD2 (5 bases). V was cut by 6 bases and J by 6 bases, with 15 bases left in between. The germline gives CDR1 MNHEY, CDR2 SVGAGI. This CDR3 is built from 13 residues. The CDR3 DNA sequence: TGTGCCAGCAGGCGATTCCTAGAGGGCGAGCAGTACTTC. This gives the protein CASRRFLEGEQYF.